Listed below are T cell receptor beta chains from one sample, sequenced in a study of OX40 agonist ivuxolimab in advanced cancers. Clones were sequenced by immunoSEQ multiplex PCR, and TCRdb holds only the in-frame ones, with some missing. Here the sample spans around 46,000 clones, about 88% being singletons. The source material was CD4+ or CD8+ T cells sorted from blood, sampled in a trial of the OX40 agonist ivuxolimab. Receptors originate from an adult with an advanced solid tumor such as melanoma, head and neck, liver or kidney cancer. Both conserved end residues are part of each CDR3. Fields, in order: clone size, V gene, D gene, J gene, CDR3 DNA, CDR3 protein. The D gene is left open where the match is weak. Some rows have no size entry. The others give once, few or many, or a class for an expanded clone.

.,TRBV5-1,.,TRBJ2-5,TGCGCCAGCAGCTTGTGGCCAGGGGAGACCCAGTACTTC,CASSLWPGETQYF
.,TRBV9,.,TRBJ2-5,TGTGCCAGCAGCGTAGGTCAGGGTTTCGAGACCCAGTACTTC,CASSVGQGFETQYF
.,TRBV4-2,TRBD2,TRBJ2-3,TGTGCCAGCGATAACGGGAGGGCCGGGGATACGCAGTATTTT,CASDNGRAGDTQYF
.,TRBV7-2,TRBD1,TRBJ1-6,TGTGCCAGCAGACCGTACCCACAGGGGGCGATCTCACCCCTCCACTTT,CASRPYPQGAISPLHF
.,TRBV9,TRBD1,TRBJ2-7,TGTGCCAGCAGCCCGCAACAGGGGTTCTACGAGCAGTACTTC,CASSPQQGFYEQYF
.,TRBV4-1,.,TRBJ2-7,TGCGCCAGCAGCCAAGGGGCGACAGGTTCCTACGAGCAGTACTTC,CASSQGATGSYEQYF
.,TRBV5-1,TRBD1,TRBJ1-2,TGCGCCAGCAGCTTGTCAACAGGGGAGGGAATTGGCTACACCTTC,CASSLSTGEGIGYTF
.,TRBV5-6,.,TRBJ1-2,TGTGCCAGCAGCTGGACCCAGGGTCACTATGGCTACACCTTC,CASSWTQGHYGYTF
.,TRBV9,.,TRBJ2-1,TGTGCCAGCGGGCGGAGAGGGGCAGATGAGCAGTTCTTC,CASGRRGADEQFF
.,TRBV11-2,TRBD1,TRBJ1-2,TGTGCCAGCAGCCACGCCCCAGGGGGCTTCAACTATGGCTACACCTTC,CASSHAPGGFNYGYTF
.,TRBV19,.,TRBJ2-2,TGTGCCAGTGAGACACAAGGCACCGGGGAGCTGTTTTTT,CASETQGTGELFF
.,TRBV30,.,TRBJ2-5,TGTGCCTGGAGTAGGGGGGTAAAAGAGACCCAGTACTTC,CAWSRGVKETQYF
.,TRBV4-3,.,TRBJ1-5,TGCGCCAGCAGCCAAGATAGAGTACAGCCCCAGCATTTT,CASSQDRVQPQHF
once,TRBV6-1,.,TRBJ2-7,TGTGCCAGCGGATTTTCGTATGGGTCCTACGAGCAGTACTTC,CASGFSYGSYEQYF
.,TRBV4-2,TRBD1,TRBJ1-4,TGTGCCAGCAGCCAAGATATAGGGACAGCTAATGAAAAACTGTTTTTT,CASSQDIGTANEKLFF
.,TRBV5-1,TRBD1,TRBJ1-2,TGCGCCAGTGACCCGGGACAGGGGGATGGCTACACCTTC,CASDPGQGDGYTF
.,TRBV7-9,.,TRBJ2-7,TGTGCCAGCAGCTTTCAGCCAAACCTCGACGAGCAGTACTTC,CASSFQPNLDEQYF
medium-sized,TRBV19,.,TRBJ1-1,TGTGCCAGTAACAGGGAGAACATGAACACTGAAGCTTTCTTT,CASNRENMNTEAFF
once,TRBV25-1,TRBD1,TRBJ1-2,TGTGCCAGCAGTGAAGGACAGGGGTACTATGGCTACACCTTC,CASSEGQGYYGYTF
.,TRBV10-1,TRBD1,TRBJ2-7,TGCGCCAGCAGTGAGGAACCGGGACAGCGAAATCCCTACGAGCAGTACTTC,CASSEEPGQRNPYEQYF
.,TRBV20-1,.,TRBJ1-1,TGCAGTGCTAGTATGAGTTTCTTT,CSASMSFF
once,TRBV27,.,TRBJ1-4,TGTGCCAGCAGTTTAGGAGGGCCTTTCCAAAAACTGTTTTTT,CASSLGGPFQKLFF
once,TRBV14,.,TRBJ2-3,TGTGCCAGCAGCCAAGCCTCGCTGATCGATACGCAGTATTTT,CASSQASLIDTQYF
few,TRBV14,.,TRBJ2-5,TGTGCCAGCAGCCAGCATCCATTGTGGGGGGCTGGGGAGACCCAGTACTTC,CASSQHPLWGAGETQYF
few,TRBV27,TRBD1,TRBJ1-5,TGTGCCAGCAGTAGACGGACAGGGAGCAATCAGCCCCAGCATTTT,CASSRRTGSNQPQHF